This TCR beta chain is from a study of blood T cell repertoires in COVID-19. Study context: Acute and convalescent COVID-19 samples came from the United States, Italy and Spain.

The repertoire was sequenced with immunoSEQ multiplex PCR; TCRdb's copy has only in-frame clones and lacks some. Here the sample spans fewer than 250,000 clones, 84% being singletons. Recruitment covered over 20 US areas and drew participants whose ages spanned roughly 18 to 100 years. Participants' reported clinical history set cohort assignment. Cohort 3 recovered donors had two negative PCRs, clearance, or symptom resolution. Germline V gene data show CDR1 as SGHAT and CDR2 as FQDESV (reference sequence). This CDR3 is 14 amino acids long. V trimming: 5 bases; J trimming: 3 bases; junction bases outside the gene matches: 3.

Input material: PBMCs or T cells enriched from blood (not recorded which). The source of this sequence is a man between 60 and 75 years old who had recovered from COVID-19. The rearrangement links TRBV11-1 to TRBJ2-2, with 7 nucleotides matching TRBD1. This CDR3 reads CASSRDRDTGELFF. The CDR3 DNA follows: TGTGCCAGCAGCAGAGACAGGGACACCGGGGAGCTGTTTTTT.